This TCR beta chain was documented in a study of Graves' ophthalmopathy and Graves' hyperthyroidism (dated by TCRdb to the late 2010s). With regard to the full study: Peripheral blood samples were taken at the time of initial diagnosis, before any treatment was given. The study used TCR beta repertoire signatures to distinguish Graves' ophthalmopathy from Graves' hyperthyroidism and to predict progression to ophthalmopathy. In total, some 130 blood samples were TCR-sequenced: some 40 ophthalmopathy, 80 or so hyperthyroidism and around 17 hyperthyroidism-to-ophthalmopathy patients. To explore V-J signatures that distinguish ophthalmopathy from hyperthyroidism, a discovery set of 100 patients was enrolled, made up of 40 to 45 with ophthalmopathy and under 65 with stable hyperthyroidism. An independent validation cohort comprised 18 to 20 hyperthyroidism patients and 15 to 17 patients who later progressed from hyperthyroidism to ophthalmopathy. T-cell repertoires of thyroid tissue and blood were compared in about 6 hyperthyroidism patients. Following sample collection, hyperthyroidism patients were given methimazole at a starting dose of 30 mg daily, and ophthalmopathy patients were given high-dose intravenous methylprednisolone. Here is what the overall study found, with its caveats: In cross-validation, the 13-signature model distinguished ophthalmopathy from stable hyperthyroidism with less than 90% sensitivity and 81% to 82% specificity, while in the test set the corresponding values were around 79% and 71%. In validation, the model predicted ophthalmopathy progression with 55% to 71% sensitivity and less than 80% specificity; more than ten predicted patients were CT-confirmed with GO in a median of roughly 6.8 months. Among expanded thyroid clonotypes with frequency above 0.001, most also showed up in blood, which suggests that blood repertoires may reflect the thyroid immune response. No statistical method was used to set the sample size in advance, and the investigators knew which group each participant was assigned to.

This clonotype was picked up many times. Its target antigen remains unknown. No base quality values were provided; no much bigger clone lies one nucleotide off. Ophthalmopathy patients had moderately to severely active disease, Clinical Activity Score of at least 3, NOSPECS grade of at least 4, and disease duration under 3 months. Patients with other autoimmune diseases, uncontrolled infections, pregnancy or lactation were excluded from the study. Clinical symptoms, serum thyroxine, TRAb, thyroid ultrasound and orbital computed tomography were used for diagnosis. PBMCs were isolated from more than 8 ml of fresh peripheral blood by Ficoll-Paque density gradient centrifugation. Total RNA was extracted with Trizol reagent and quality-checked on an Agilent 2100 Bioanalyzer. For repertoire sequencing, TCR beta CDR3 regions were amplified from RNA transcripts. HTBI primers and the Qiagen OneStep RT-PCR kit were used in a first-round RT-PCR, which was followed by a second-round multiplex PCR, size selection and purification. Sequencing of the libraries was carried out on an Illumina HiSeq2000 in paired-end mode with 100 bp reads. Per the authors' processing: SOAPnuke was used to process the reads, removing any read that contained adapters or uncalled bases, had a mean Phred below 15, or lacked an exact match to the constant primer or identifier. COPE v1.2.5 was used to merge the high-quality paired reads. Each unique nucleotide sequence was defined as a clonotype, and clonotypes were aligned to IMGT TRB V, D and J references with MiTCR v1.1. The analysis was limited to V-J combinations with a frequency above 0.0001, which together covered over 99% of the repertoires. For each V-J combination, a TCR clonal expansion and chaos score was defined as the ratio of F50 clonal expansion to chaos observed in the TCRdist matrix. Welch's t-statistics and random forest were used to reduce the features to 10 to 15 V-J combinations, which were then used as input to a naive Bayes classifier. The similarity between thyroid and blood repertoires was quantified using the Morisita-Horn index. TCRdb took the public reads, trimmed them with fastp at Q25, ran MiXCR for clone calling and kept in-frame beta chains. For every CDR3 protein sequence, its rows merge into one entry that carries the most common genes and DNA. The V and J calls reflect TCRdb's pipeline rather than the authors' work. A total of 260,000 or so distinct CDR3 sequences appear in this sample, about 47% of them only once. The ten largest clones capture roughly 45% of the sample.

As encoded in the germline V gene, CDR1 is SGDLS while CDR2 is YYNGEE. The junction carries 5 bases between V and J, which are trimmed by 4 bases and 6 bases respectively. The CDR3 has 12 amino acids, counting the end cysteine and phenylalanine. This entry keeps only the CDR3 DNA: 36 bases, framed from base 1. This sequence originates from an adult man with Graves' ophthalmopathy. Sequencing was carried out using peripheral blood. This chain is built from TRBV9 and TRBJ1-6; there is no confident call for the D gene. The DNA sequence is as follows: TGTGCCAGCAGCCTCCTTAATTCACCCCTCCACTTT. The translation is CASSLLNSPLHF.